This T cell receptor beta chain was recorded in a study of T-cell reconstitution after alpha-beta-depleted transplantation in children. Researchers prepared the TCRbeta library using unique molecular identifiers, the study reports. A single record per CDR3 protein comes from TCRdb applying MiXCR to the PCR reads. The sample comprises just under 550,000 distinct CDR3 sequences, approximately 20% of which are singletons, and over 3% rests with the top ten. Per germline, CDR1 LGHDT and CDR2 YNNKEL (reference sequence). The CDR3 runs to 13 residues. Between the trimmed V and J ends, which lost 1 base and 5 bases, there was a span of 5 bases.

The J gene is TRBJ2-2, the V gene TRBV3-1; possibly TRBD2 for D (5 bases). The source of this sequence is a human donor who donated a stem cell graft to a child with acute lymphoblastic leukemia. This material consisted of PBMCs from the stem cell graft donor, taken from the stem cell graft. In DNA, the CDR3 is TGTGCCAGCAGCCAAGCGGGAACCGGGGAGCTGTTTTTT. It encodes CASSQAGTGELFF.